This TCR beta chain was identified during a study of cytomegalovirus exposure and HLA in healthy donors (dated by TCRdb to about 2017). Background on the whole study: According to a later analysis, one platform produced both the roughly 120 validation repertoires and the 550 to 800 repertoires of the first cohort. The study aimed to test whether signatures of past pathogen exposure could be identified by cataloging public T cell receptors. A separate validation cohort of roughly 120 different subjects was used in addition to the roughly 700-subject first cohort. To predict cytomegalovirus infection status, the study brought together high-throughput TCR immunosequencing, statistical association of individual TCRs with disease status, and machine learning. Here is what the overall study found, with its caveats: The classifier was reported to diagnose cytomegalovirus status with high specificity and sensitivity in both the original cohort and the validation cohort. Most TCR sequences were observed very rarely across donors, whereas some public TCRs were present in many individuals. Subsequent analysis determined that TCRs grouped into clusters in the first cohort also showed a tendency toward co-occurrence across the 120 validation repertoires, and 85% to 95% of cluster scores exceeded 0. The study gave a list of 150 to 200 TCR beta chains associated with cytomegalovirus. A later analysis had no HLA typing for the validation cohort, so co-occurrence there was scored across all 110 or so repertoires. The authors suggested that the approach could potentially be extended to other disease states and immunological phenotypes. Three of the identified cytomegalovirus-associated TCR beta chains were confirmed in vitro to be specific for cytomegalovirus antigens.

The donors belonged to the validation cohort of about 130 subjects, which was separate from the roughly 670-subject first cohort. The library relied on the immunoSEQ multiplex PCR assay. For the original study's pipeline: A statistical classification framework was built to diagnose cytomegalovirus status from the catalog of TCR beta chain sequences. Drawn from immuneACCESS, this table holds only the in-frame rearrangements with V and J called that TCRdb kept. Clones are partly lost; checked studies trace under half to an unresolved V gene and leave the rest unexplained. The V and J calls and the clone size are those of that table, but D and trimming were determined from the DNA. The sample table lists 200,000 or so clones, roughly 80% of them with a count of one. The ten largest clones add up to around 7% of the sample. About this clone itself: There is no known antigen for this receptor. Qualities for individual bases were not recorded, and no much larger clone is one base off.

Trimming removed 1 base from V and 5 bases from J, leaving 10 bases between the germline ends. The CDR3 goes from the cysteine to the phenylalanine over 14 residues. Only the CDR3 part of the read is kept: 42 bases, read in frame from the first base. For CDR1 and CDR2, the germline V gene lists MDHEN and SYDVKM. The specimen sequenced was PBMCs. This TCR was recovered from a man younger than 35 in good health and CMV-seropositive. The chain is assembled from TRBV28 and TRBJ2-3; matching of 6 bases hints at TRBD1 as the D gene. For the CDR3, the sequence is CASSLFGGLDTQYF. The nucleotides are TGTGCCAGCAGTTTATTTGGGGGCTTAGATACGCAGTATTTT.